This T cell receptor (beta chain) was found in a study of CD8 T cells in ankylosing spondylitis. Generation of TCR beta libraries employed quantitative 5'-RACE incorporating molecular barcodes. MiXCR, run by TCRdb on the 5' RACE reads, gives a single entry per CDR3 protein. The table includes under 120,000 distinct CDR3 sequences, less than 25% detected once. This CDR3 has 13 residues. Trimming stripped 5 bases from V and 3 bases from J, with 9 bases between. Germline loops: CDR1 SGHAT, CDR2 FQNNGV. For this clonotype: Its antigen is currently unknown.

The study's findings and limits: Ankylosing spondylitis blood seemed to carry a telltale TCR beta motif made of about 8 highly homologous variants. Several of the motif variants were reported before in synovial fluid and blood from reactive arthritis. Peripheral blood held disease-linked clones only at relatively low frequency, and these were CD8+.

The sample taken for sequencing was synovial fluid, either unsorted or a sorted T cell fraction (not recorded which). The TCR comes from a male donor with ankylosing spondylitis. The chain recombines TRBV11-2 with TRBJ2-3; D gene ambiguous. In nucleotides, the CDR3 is TGTGCCAGCAGCCGACTTACGACAGATACGCAGTATTTT. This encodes CASSRLTTDTQYF.